The next 28 T cell receptor delta chains were all read from a single sample in a study of γδ T cells in repeated Plasmodium falciparum infection. TCRdb reran clone calling via CATT on the multiplex PCR reads. In the table there are 50,000 to 55,000 delta-chain clones, about 1.9% of which are singletons. Flow sorting of PBMC yielded separate Vgamma9/Vdelta2+ and Vdelta2-negative gammadelta T cell populations for bulk repertoire analysis. Source material: gamma-delta T cells from blood. All receptors come from a pool of human donors (malaria-infected and uninfected, not separated).

With regard to this clone: A far larger clone is one nucleotide away, so this likely arose from a read error. Other DNA sequences in the same sample also yield this CDR3. The rearrangement joins TRDV1 to TRDJ1, with 8 bases lining up with TRDD3. Because TCRdb records no J gene, it was assigned here through a match of the DNA to germline. Germline values: CDR1 TSWWSYY, CDR2 QGS. This CDR3 is 19 amino acids long. This CDR3 is CALGEIQGVWGTSTDKLIF. The CDR3 DNA reads TGTGCTCTCGGGGAAATCCAAGGGGTCTGGGGGACGTCCACCGATAAACTCATCTTT.

Worth noting for this clone: This is likely an artifact of a read error, given a far larger clone one base away. The sample has other DNA sequences that encode this CDR3 too. The chain is built from TRDV2 and TRDJ1; 8 positions match TRDD3. Since TCRdb gives no J gene, matching the DNA to germline was used here to assign it. J lost 3 bases, V lost 0 bases, and 23 bases had no gene match. Looked up from germline, CDR1 is GEAIGNYY and CDR2 is EKD. The CDR3 is made up of 21 amino acids. CDR3 amino acids: CACDTGEIYWGPTGGSDKLIF. The CDR3, as DNA: TGTGCCTGTGACACCGGAGAGATCTACTGGGGGCCTACGGGGGGCTCCGATAAACTCATCTTT.

This clone was observed at least ten times. The chain joins TRDV1 to TRDJ1; D gene ambiguous. Trimming left V 0 bases short and J 0 bases short, with 23 bases between. Looked up from germline, CDR1 is TSWWSYY and CDR2 is QGS. CDR3 size: 20 residues. This CDR3 is CALGELGSHRFGSYTDKLIF. CDR3 in DNA: TGTGCTCTTGGGGAACTAGGTTCCCATCGCTTCGGGTCCTACACCGATAAACTCATCTTT.

As to this clone: This DNA's translation differs at residues 7 and 22 from TCRdb's protein, which comes from a much larger clone; a read error is likely, and the protein shown is translated from the DNA. The CDR3, as DNA: TGTGCCTCCCTCAGTACTAGGGGACAGACGGCGAAAGTGGGGGTGAGATACACCGATAAACTCACCTTT. The encoded protein is CASLSTRGQTAKVGVRYTDKLTF. The J gene was not called, though the V gene is TRDV3; the tabulated D call, TRDD3, remains unverified against the DNA. The V gene's germline CDR1 is TVYSNPD and CDR2 GDNSRS (reference sequence). This CDR3 is 23 amino acids long.

At least ten counts were recorded for this clone. The protein recorded in TCRdb matches a much larger clone and deviates from this DNA's translation at residue 12, suggesting a read error; the protein here is obtained by translating the DNA. The rearrangement links TRDV2 to TRDJ1; D may be TRDD3 (6 bases). TCRdb gives no J gene; it was assigned here by matching the DNA to germline. CDR1 is GEAIGNYY, CDR2 EKD, per germline. The CDR3 has 15 amino acids. The CDR3 region is CACDPLGSGRDRLIF. As DNA, the CDR3 is TGTGCCTGTGACCCCCTGGGGAGCGGACGCGATAGACTCATCTTT.

Only a few counts were recorded for this clone. With only one base between it and a far larger clone, this is likely a read error. Other DNA sequences in the same sample also yield this CDR3. The chain joins TRDV1 to TRDJ1; D not resolved. The J gene is absent in TCRdb and was assigned here via DNA matching to germline. There are 24 residues in the CDR3. Germline V gives CDR1 TSWWSYY, CDR2 QGS. The CDR3 spells CALGELKVLEPLPRVRIYTDKLIF. The CDR3 DNA sequence: TGTGCTCTTGGGGAACTTAAAGTACTAGAGCCATTACCTCGCGTACGCATCTACACCGACAAACTCATCTTT.

In this sample, this clone turned up a few times. This clone may be a read error of a much larger clone one base away. The V gene call is TRDV1, and the J gene call is absent; TRDD3 is the table's D call, not checked against the DNA. This CDR3 is built from 26 residues. In germline, CDR1 is TSWWSYY, CDR2 QGS. DNA for the CDR3: TGTGCTCTTGGGGAACTACCCTACCTACTAACTGGGGGATACTCATCAAAAGGGGAATACACCGATAAGCTCATCTTT. This translates into CALGELPYLLTGGYSSKGEYTDKLIF.

This clone came up a few times. TCRdb assigns this DNA the protein of a much larger clone, which departs from its translation at residue 5; this likely reflects a read error, and the protein shown comes from translating the DNA. The chain uses TRDV2 and TRDJ1; a weak D match, TRDD3 (6 bases). V was shortened by 7 bases and J by 6 bases, with 26 bases between the two germline ends. This CDR3 has 16 amino acids. Germline CDR1 and CDR2: GEAIGNYY and EKD. The CDR3 here is CAWPVPVHWVNHKLIF. CDR3 coding DNA: TGTGCCTGGCCCGTTCCTGTCCACTGGGTCAATCATAAACTCATCTTT.

As concerns this clone: It differs at one base from a far larger clone, so likely a read error. The same CDR3 arises from other DNA sequences in this sample as well. The J gene was not called, though the V gene is TRDV1. The germline CDR1 and CDR2 sequences are TSWWSYY and QGS. This CDR3 has 9 residues. The chain's CDR3 is CALGEPQFF. CDR3 nucleotides: TGTGCTCTCGGGGAACCACAGTTTTTC.

Worth noting for this clone: TCRdb shows a much larger clone's protein in place of this DNA's translation, and the two differ at residue 6, likely through a read error; the protein shown is translated from the DNA. The chain links TRDV1 to TRDJ1, with D possibly TRDD2 on 6 matching bases. Here the J gene came from matching the DNA to germline, since TCRdb omits it. CDR1 is TSWWSYY and CDR2 is QGS in the germline V gene. Trimming took off 2 bases at V and 5 bases at J, with 33 bases between the two ends. The CDR3 sequence is 21 residues long. The CDR3 reads CALGETVPYFLLGPSGDKLIF. CDR3 nucleotide sequence: TGTGCTCTTGGGGAAACAGTCCCCTACTTCCTTCTTGGACCCTCGGGGGATAAACTCATCTTT.

This clone was seen only a few times. This DNA's translation and the protein TCRdb lists, from a much larger clone, do not match at residue 3, likely due to a read error; the protein shown is translated from the DNA. The gene calls are TRDV1 and TRDJ1; 13 nucleotides line up with TRDD3. Here the J gene came from matching the DNA to germline, since TCRdb omits it. Germline lookup yields CDR1 TSWWSYY and CDR2 QGS. The CDR3 is made up of 24 amino acids. CDR3 sequence reads: CAPGGPSLDYWGIRRTRYTDKLIF. CDR3 DNA sequence: TGTGCTCCTGGGGGACCGAGTCTCGACTACTGGGGGATACGCCGTACTCGGTACACCGATAAACTCATCTTT.

In this sample, this clone turned up a few times. A read error likely explains why the TCRdb protein, taken from a much larger clone, differs from this DNA's translation at residue 5; the protein shown is translated from the DNA. V and J are TRDV3 and TRDJ1; 9 nucleotides line up with TRDD2. The J gene is absent in TCRdb and was assigned here via DNA matching to germline. Germline CDR1 and CDR2: TVYSNPD and GDNSRS (reference sequence). Trimming cost V 4 bases and J 2 bases; bases outside gene matches: 29. The CDR3 is 21 amino acids. The CDR3 region has the DNA TGTGCCTCCGGGAGCCCCTTCCTACAATGGGGGCCTCTACAGGGGACCGATAAACTCATCTTT. It specifies CASGSPFLQWGPLQGTDKLIF.

A remark on this clone: A read error likely explains this, since a far larger clone differs by one base. Additional DNA sequences in this sample encode the identical CDR3. The V gene is TRDV1; the J gene was not called; TRDD3 was called by the table and not checked on the DNA. Germline V CDR1 and CDR2: TSWWSYY, QGS. This CDR3 spans 22 amino acids. Here the CDR3 reads CALGAPIHRVPYWGKYTDKLIF. CDR3 DNA sequence: TGTGCTCTTGGGGCTCCTATCCACCGAGTCCCGTACTGGGGGAAGTACACCGATAAACTAATCTTT.

Many counts were recorded for this clone. TCRdb lists the protein of a much larger clone for this DNA, which differs at residue 11, so this is likely a read error; the protein given here is translated from the DNA itself. The chain uses TRAV38-2/DV8 and TRDJ1; maybe TRDD3 (5 bases). V shed 6 bases and J shed 7 bases, with 37 bases lying between them. Germline-derived CDR1 and CDR2 are TSESDYY and QEAYKQQN. The CDR3 has 20 residues. CDR3 amino acids: CAYIGSGSTPSRWWGLKLIF. The CDR3 DNA sequence: TGTGCTTATATAGGTAGCGGGAGTACTCCCAGCCGGTGGTGGGGCCTTAAACTCATCTTT.

This clone was seen ten or more times. This DNA's translation differs at residue 8 from TCRdb's protein, which comes from a much larger clone; a read error is likely, and the protein shown is translated from the DNA. This chain connects TRDV2 to TRDJ1; D remains ambiguous. Here the J gene was assigned by germline matching of the DNA, as TCRdb has none. The V gene lost 1 base and the J gene lost 0 bases, with 20 bases spanning the gap. Germline loops: CDR1 GEAIGNYY, CDR2 EKD. The CDR3 has 18 residues. CDR3 nucleotides: TGTGCCTGTGACACAGAAGGACACGCGGGGTTGTACACCGATAAACTCATCTTT. It is translated as CACDTEGHAGLYTDKLIF.

This clone was observed a few times. This DNA translates differently at residue 7 from the TCRdb protein, which is that of a much larger clone; a read error is likely, and the protein shown is the DNA's own translation. The chain is built from TRDV3 and TRDJ1; 8 bases agree with TRDD3. Germline assignment: CDR1 TVYSNPD and CDR2 GDNSRS (reference sequence). Trimming took 3 bases from V and 1 from J; bases not matched to a gene: 7. The CDR3 contains 14 residues. In nucleotides, the CDR3 is TGTGCCTTAAAACTGGGGGGCCTCACCGATAAACTCATCTTT. This translates into CALKLGGLTDKLIF.

This clone came up many times. A read error likely explains this, since a far larger clone differs by one base. The V and J genes are TRDV1 and TRDJ1; TRDD3 aligns across 10 bases. Assignment of the J gene here rests on matching the DNA to germline, because TCRdb gives none. CDR3 length: 19 amino acids. Germline V lookup: CDR1 TSWWSYY, CDR2 QGS. V dropped 1 base and J dropped 0; count of bases not matched to a gene: 11. CDR3 sequence reads: CALGEPLLVWGIYTDKLIF. Here the CDR3 DNA reads TGTGCTCTTGGGGAACCGCTCCTGGTCTGGGGGATATACACCGATAAACTCATCTTT.

This clone was detected only a few times. TCRdb has a much larger clone's protein, which differs at residue 9 from the translation of this DNA, likely because of a read error; what is shown is the protein translated from the DNA. CDR3 protein: CALTSNFLPNPYKRGRGTDKLIF. The CDR3 bases are TGTGCTCTCACCAGCAACTTCCTCCCGAACCCGTATAAAAGAGGTAGGGGCACCGATAAACTCATCTTT. The chain recombines TRDV1 with TRDJ1; possibly TRDD2 for D (6 bases). TCRdb supplies no J gene; here it was assigned by aligning the nucleotide sequence to germline. This CDR3 has 23 residues. The V gene's germline CDR1 is TSWWSYY and CDR2 QGS. Trimming removed 9 bases from V and 1 base from J, with 42 bases in between.

Many counts were recorded for this clone. With a far larger clone one base away, a read error is the likely cause. The same CDR3 arises from other DNA sequences in this sample as well. The chain combines TRDV3 with TRDJ1; TRDD3 aligns across 8 bases. Since TCRdb gives no J gene, matching the DNA to germline was used here to assign it. The germline CDR1 and CDR2 sequences are TVYSNPD and GDNSRS (reference sequence). The CDR3 is 19 residues long. CDR3 nucleotides: TGTGCCTCCTTTCTTCCTCCACACGGGGATACTGGGTACACCGACAAACTCATCTTT. Protein product: CASFLPPHGDTGYTDKLIF.

This clone appeared a few times. A far larger clone is just one base off, so this is likely a read error. At the DNA level, this CDR3 is encoded by other sequences in the same sample as well. The V call is TRDV1, the J call TRDJ1; 8 bases match TRDD3. TCRdb records no J gene; here it was assigned by comparing the DNA to germline. This CDR3 is 21 amino acids long. V trimming: 3 bases; J trimming: 0 bases; junction bases outside the gene matches: 21. Germline V gene data show CDR1 as TSWWSYY and CDR2 as QGS. The CDR3 here is CALGEPAFPNWGIAYTDKLIF. CDR3 coding DNA: TGTGCTCTTGGGGAGCCTGCCTTCCCAAATTGGGGGATCGCGTACACCGATAAACTCATCTTT.

This clone was detected only a few times. This likely came from a read error, as a far larger clone is one base away. Other DNA sequences in this specimen translate into the identical CDR3. The chain has TRDV1 and TRDJ1; 9 bases map to TRDD2. In the absence of a J gene in TCRdb, the DNA was matched to germline to assign it here. The length of the CDR3 is 16 residues. Germline V gene lookup returns CDR1 TSWWSYY and CDR2 QGS. The CDR3 sequence is CALGEPSYEAGEKLIF. CDR3 DNA sequence: TGTGCCCTTGGGGAACCTTCCTACGAGGCTGGGGAAAAACTCATCTTT.

There are a few counts of this clone. A far larger clone is off by one base, so a read error is likely. Within the sample, other DNA sequences also encode this same CDR3. The chain employs TRDV1 and TRDJ1, with 10 bases that match TRDD3. Matching the DNA to germline supplied the J gene, which TCRdb does not give. CDR3 length: 20 amino acids. CDR1 is TSWWSYY and CDR2 is QGS in the germline V gene. V lost 3 bases, J lost 0 bases, and 16 bases stayed unmatched. The CDR3 spells CALGDQSRYWGIPYTDKLIF. The DNA for the CDR3 is TGTGCTCTTGGGGATCAAAGTCGGTACTGGGGGATTCCGTACACCGATAAACTCATCTTT.

This clone was observed many times. J is TRDJ1 and V is TRDV1; 11 bases align to TRDD3. TCRdb is silent on the J gene; assignment here came from matching the DNA to germline. The germline V gene has CDR1 TSWWSYY and CDR2 QGS. V lost 2 bases and J lost 4; bases outside the gene matches: 15. The CDR3 is 19 amino acids. CDR3 nucleotides: TGTGCTCTTGGGGAAGCGACGGTCCACTGGGGGATATTCGGCGATAAACTCATCTTT. Translating gives CALGEATVHWGIFGDKLIF.

Only a few counts were recorded for this clone. This DNA's translation differs at residue 6 from TCRdb's protein, which comes from a much larger clone; a read error is likely, and the protein shown is translated from the DNA. The V and J genes are TRDV2 and TRDJ1; the D gene is possibly TRDD3 (5 bases). The J gene, absent from TCRdb, was called here by matching the DNA to germline. Germline V gene lookup returns CDR1 GEAIGNYY and CDR2 EKD. This CDR3 has 14 amino acids. V was clipped by 3 bases and J by 6 bases, with 16 bases between them. CDR3 region: CACDPSAGTNKLIF. The CDR3, as DNA: TGTGCCTGTGACCCGTCGGCTGGGACCAATAAACTCATCTTT.

The table lists this clone with many counts. One base separates it from a far larger clone, so it is likely a read error. This sample also contains other DNA sequences that code for the same CDR3. This chain joins TRDV1 and TRDJ1; TRDD2 matches 9 bases. The CDR3 length is 24 residues. Germline V gives CDR1 TSWWSYY, CDR2 QGS. Trimming cost V 3 bases and J 3 bases; bases outside gene matches: 32. The CDR3 loop reads CALGDGAFLRAMRGTSNRPDKLIF. CDR3 sequence (DNA): TGTGCTCTTGGGGATGGCGCCTTCCTACGAGCCATGCGGGGGACCTCCAACCGGCCCGATAAACTCATCTTT.

The J gene is TRDJ1, the V gene TRDV1; TRDD3 matches 9 bases. Because TCRdb records no J gene, it was assigned here through a match of the DNA to germline. This CDR3 is 25 amino acids long. The trim removed 3 bases at V and 0 bases at J, leaving 32 bases unmatched. Per germline, CDR1 TSWWSYY and CDR2 QGS. CDR3 coding DNA: TGTGCTCTTGGGGACCGAGTTCCTACTACTCGACTGGGGGAAATAACACCCCCCTACACCGATAAACTCATCTTT. This codes for CALGDRVPTTRLGEITPPYTDKLIF.

In its sample, this clone was seen many times. TCRdb's listed protein matches a much larger clone and diverges from this DNA's translation at residue 4, likely through a read error; the protein shown comes from the DNA. J is TRDJ1 and V is TRDV2; D is ambiguous. CDR3 length: 15 residues. CDR1 and CDR2 from the germline V gene are GEAIGNYY and EKD. The CDR3 loop is CACGTVGTLGDKLIF. The CDR3 DNA reads as TGTGCCTGTGGCACCGTGGGAACCTTGGGCGATAAACTCATCTTT.

This clone was seen many times. The TCRdb protein, from a much larger clone, departs from this DNA's translation at residue 3, likely by read error; the protein shown derives from the DNA. V is TRDV2 and J is TRDJ3; 9 bases fit TRDD3. Germline V gives CDR1 GEAIGNYY, CDR2 EKD. The CDR3 is 19 residues long. CDR3 amino acids: CAYDSVGDRSSWDTRQMFF. The CDR3 DNA reads as TGTGCCTATGACTCCGTGGGGGATAGGAGCTCCTGGGACACCCGACAGATGTTTTTC.